This TCR beta chain was captured in a study of CD8 T cells in Susac syndrome. RNA was extracted with the RNeasy kit, and a quantity of roughly 0.45 to 1 ug was reverse transcribed using random hexamers. TCRdb reprocessed the immunoSEQ multiplex PCR reads with MiXCR, giving one entry per CDR3 protein. Among more than 90,000 distinct CDR3 sequences, about 92% were seen once, and the ten largest hold 0.093%. The CDR3 length is 13 residues. Between the trimmed V and J ends, which lost 4 bases and 5 bases, there was a span of 13 bases. Germline V gives CDR1 SGHDT, CDR2 YYEEEE. V usage is TRBV5-6 and J usage is TRBJ2-7; no clear D. Sample: CD4+ T cells from PBMCs. This clonotype was obtained from a human donor with multiple sclerosis. The DNA for the CDR3 is TGTGCCAGCAGCCGGCCGCAGATCCACGAGCAGTACTTC. Translated, it gives CASSRPQIHEQYF. The entire variable domain, with the rest obtained from reference TRBV5-6 and TRBJ2-7, is as follows: DAGVTQSPTHLIKTRGQQVTLRCSPKSGHDTVSWYQQALGQGPQFIFQYYEEEERQRGNFPDRFSGHQFPNYSSELNVNALLLGDSALYLCASSRPQIHEQYFGPGTRLTVT.